This TCR beta chain derives from a study of Ad26.COV2.S vaccination and SARS-CoV-2 variants (dated by TCRdb to the early 2020s). Background for the entire study: Donors in the vaccine arm were drawn from COV1001, a multicentre, randomized, double-blind, placebo-controlled phase I-IIa trial testing Ad26.COV2.S in healthy adults. Throughout the experiments and outcome assessment, investigators stayed blinded to trial group allocation. TCRbeta repertoire sequencing served as the tool for gauging how specific and how broad the SARS-CoV-2-reactive T cell receptors were following Ad26.COV2.S vaccination. Ad26.COV2.S was administered intramuscularly at a dose of 5x10^10 or 1x10^11 viral particles, either as one shot or as two shots given 56 days apart. A total of around 32 samples were included in the TCR-sequenced set, comprising roughly 19 Ad26.COV2.S vaccine recipients, 5 placebo recipients and 8 SARS-CoV-2 convalescent individuals. Trial participants were randomized into five groups of five, in which low-dose or high-dose Ad26.COV2.S was given once or twice, or placebo was given on both occasions.

What this sample's treatment or condition label stands for: 15 to 20 received Ad26.COV2.S at low or high dose, single or two shots; 5 received placebo; per-sample allocation not given. For vaccine and placebo recipients, repertoires were sequenced using samples collected on day 63 after the first injection. In Cohort 1b, about 27 adults aged 18-55 years were enrolled at a single site in Boston, USA, between 29 July and 7 August 2020. Ad26.COV2.S consisted of a replication-incompetent adenovirus type 26 vector by which a prefusion-stabilized SARS-CoV-2 spike protein from the original Wuhan strain was expressed. A note on this clone: This receptor's antigen is unknown. No base quality information exists; no much larger clone differs at one position.

CDR3 length: 15 amino acids, cysteine to phenylalanine. Here the CDR3 DNA is all that survives: 45 bases in frame from base 1. V was cut back by 3 bases and J by 9 bases, leaving a gap of 21 bases between them. CDR1 and CDR2, per the germline V gene, are SQVTM and ANQGSEA. The immunoSEQ Assay was used to sequence TCRbeta CDR3 regions. After extraction, genomic DNA underwent amplification by bias-controlled multiplex PCR, followed by high-throughput sequencing. In the paper's pipeline: To quantify the absolute abundance of every unique TCRbeta CDR3 region, sequences were collapsed and filtered. T cell fraction was estimated by normalizing TCRbeta template counts to usable DNA, which was measured by amplifying reference genes present in all nucleated cells. Repertoire TCRs were annotated as SARS-CoV-2-specific by exact matching of V gene, CDR3 amino acid sequence and J gene to a known reactive TCR set. The reference SARS-CoV-2 TCR set was obtained from MIRA and was filtered for enrichment in COVID-19-positive ImmuneCODE repertoires, whereby public or cross-reactive TCRs were removed. Using the MIRA antigens, annotated TCRs were further analysed by specific ORF or by position within an ORF. Depth was the summed frequency of annotated unique rearrangements, while breadth was defined as annotated unique rearrangements over total unique productive rearrangements. TCR breadth was compared between groups using two-sided Wilcoxon rank-sum tests. TCRdb retrieved this table from immuneACCESS and kept in-frame rearrangements only. Not all clones are present; in checked studies, unresolved V genes account for under half, and no reason is known for the remainder. Clonal size and the V and J genes are those of that table, whereas D and trimming came from the DNA. The sample records over 300,000 clones, 80% to 90% of which are singletons. The ten most abundant clones make up around 7% of the sample.

Points the paper makes about the study in general: Higher spike-specific TCR breadth was observed in Ad26.COV2.S recipients than in placebo recipients (P = 0.0014). The study lacked the statistical power to compare responses across vaccine doses or regimens. After vaccination, spike-specific CD8+ and CD4+ T cell responses were reported to show substantial breadth. Vaccine and placebo recipients had similar non-spike TCR breadth, a finding consistent with the vaccine containing only spike. According to the authors, total T cell responses may have been underestimated by the TCR breadth and depth analyses.

This clonotype was obtained from a person aged 18-65 years who received the Ad26.COV2.S COVID-19 vaccine or a placebo. This specimen was peripheral blood, taken in a trial of Ad26.COV2.S vaccine versus placebo. This chain joins TRBV29-1 to TRBJ2-1; no D segment can be confidently identified. This receptor has the CDR3 CSVDIRAGFPPEQFF. The nucleotide sequence reads TGCAGCGTTGACATTCGGGCCGGTTTCCCTCCTGAGCAGTTCTTC.